This T cell receptor beta chain stems from a study of blood T cell repertoires in COVID-19. Which cohort a participant joined came from the clinical history participants gave. The data were produced by immunoSEQ multiplex PCR, yet TCRdb's version contains in-frame clones alone and is incomplete. The sample consists of about 210,000 clones, 70% to 90% of them appearing once. The sequenced sample consisted of PBMCs or T cells enriched from blood (not recorded which). This clonotype originated in a woman younger than 35 who had recovered from COVID-19.

The CDR3: CACDPGGWGGYTF. CDR3 bases: TGTGCCTGCGACCCAGGGGGATGGGGTGGCTACACCTTC. The chain is built from TRBV30 and TRBJ1-2; 7 nucleotides line up with TRBD1. The CDR3 totals 13 residues. Germline-derived CDR1 and CDR2 are GTSNPN and SVGIG (reference sequence). V shed 6 bases, J shed 7 bases, and the junction held 11 bases outside the gene matches. Full variable domain (missing parts from reference TRBV30 and TRBJ1-2): SQTIHQWPATLVQPVGSPLSLECTVEGTSNPNLYWYRQAAGRGLQLLFYSVGIGQISSEVPQNLSASRPQDRQFILSSKKLLLSDSGFYLCACDPGGWGGYTFGSGTRLTVV.